This T cell receptor (beta chain) is from a study of blood T cell repertoires in COVID-19. Study background: The United States, Italy and Spain supplied acute and convalescent COVID-19 samples. The cDNA or gDNA used as material had been derived from T cells, B-cell-depleted T cells, or PBMCs.

Per the original data handling: Amplifying reference gene primers gave estimates of nucleated cell counts. TCRdb keeps only in-frame clones here, not all; method: immunoSEQ multiplex PCR. The V and J calls and clone size come from that table; D and trimming were worked out from the DNA. This table holds tens of thousands of clones, approximately 88% found once. The CDR3 runs 18 residues. The ends were cut back, 1 base at V and 2 bases at J, with 20 bases in the middle. Germline V gene sequence: CDR1 MDHEN, CDR2 SYDVKM. The receptor was derived from a human donor in a cohort sampled during active COVID-19. The V gene is TRBV28, the J gene TRBJ1-2, with D tentatively TRBD1 (6 bases). Sequenced material: peripheral blood. This CDR3 reads CASSLYQGKWGDNYGYTF. CDR3 sequence (DNA): TGTGCCAGCAGTTTATATCAGGGGAAGTGGGGAGACAACTATGGCTACACCTTC.